This entry concerns a single T cell receptor (beta chain). The antigen remains undetermined. Replicate PCRs from sorted subsets contained 200 ng DNA, which is approximately 30,000 T cell genomes. The method was immunoSEQ multiplex PCR; TCRdb's version includes in-frame clones alone and lacks a portion of them. The profile covers 90,000 to 120,000 clones, with less than 80% appearing a single time and approximately 25% taken by the ten largest. This sample is part of a study of shared clonotypes between healthy human individuals. Whole-study results and caveats: Measured sharing among donors was expected to vary with sequencing depth.

The CDR3 is made up of 17 amino acids. Germline lookup yields CDR1 MGHRA and CDR2 YSYEKL. The ends lost 0 bases at V and 4 bases at J; junction bases unmatched: 9. The chain combines TRBV4-1 with TRBJ2-7; 10 nucleotides line up with TRBD2. Sequenced sample: memory CD8+ T cells sorted from blood. Subset meaning: CD45RO+ cells pooled with CCR7-negative TemRA cells. The sequence came from a woman in her twenties or thirties in good health. The CDR3 nucleotides are TGCGCCAGCAGCCAAGATACTCCTAGCGGGAGTGGGTACGAGCAGTACTTC. Its translation is CASSQDTPSGSGYEQYF.